These 19 T cell receptor beta chains originate from one sample sequenced in a study of T cell clonality in common variable immunodeficiency. TCRdb's table, derived via immunoSEQ multiplex PCR, lists solely in-frame clones and lacks some. The sample shows roughly 50,000 clones, no singletons; the ten largest hold roughly 3.4%. Specimen: peripheral blood mononuclear cells. The receptor set was obtained from a person aged 18 to 70 in good health.

There are many counts of this clone. The read terminates 3 residues ahead of where the CDR3 ends, so the germline J gene completes it. The rearrangement links TRBV7-2 to TRBJ2-1, with 10 bases fitting TRBD2. Per germline, CDR1 SGHTA and CDR2 FQGNSA. The CDR3 has 15 amino acids. Unmatched junction bases numbered 4, after V lost 3 bases and J lost 5 bases. The CDR3 protein is CASSFASGSNNEQFF. Partial CDR3 DNA: TGTGCCAGCAGCTTCGCTAGCGGGAGTAACAATGAG.

Comments on this clone: The read ends 3 residues before the CDR3 terminus; that terminus is restored from the germline J gene. This chain connects TRBV7-2 to TRBJ1-2, with TRBD1 as a possible D gene (5 bases). Germline V CDR1 and CDR2: SGHTA, FQGNSA. The V end lost 3 bases, the J end lost 6 bases, and 14 bases lay between the germline ends. The CDR3 runs 14 residues. The CDR3 bases that were read are TGTGCCAGCAGCTTCCCCGGGACTTACCATGGC. Residues: CASSFPGTYHG. The full CDR3 protein is CASSFPGTYHGYTF.

This clone was detected ten times or more. The CDR3 here is CSVTSGWPRNEQFF. Partial CDR3 DNA: TGCAGCGTGACTAGCGGGTGGCCACGGAATGAG. The gene calls are TRBV29-1 and TRBJ2-1; 10 bases are shared with TRBD2. The CDR3 end lies 3 residues beyond the end of the read and is filled in from the germline J gene. V lost 6 bases, J lost 7 bases, and 9 bases stayed unmatched. From germline, CDR1 is SQVTM and CDR2 ANQGSEA. This CDR3 has 14 amino acids.

This clone has more than one count but fewer than ten. With the read ending 3 residues before the CDR3 end, the germline J gene is used to fill in that end. The chain joins TRBV2 to TRBJ2-6, with 12 nucleotides matching TRBD2. The CDR3 consists of 17 residues. V lost 5 bases, J lost 2 bases, and 4 bases stayed unmatched. The V gene's germline CDR1 is SNHLY and CDR2 FYNNEI. The sequenced CDR3 bases are TGTGCCAGCAGTCGTCGGACTAGCGGGACTGGGGCCAACGTC. This encodes CASSRRTSGTGANV. From start to end, the CDR3 is CASSRRTSGTGANVLTF.

This clone was found many times. The read ends 3 residues early relative to the CDR3; the germline J gene fills the gap. The V call is TRBV30, the J call TRBJ2-7; 13 nucleotides align to TRBD2. V lost 2 bases, J lost 2 bases, and 3 bases stayed unmatched. The CDR3 sequence is 15 residues long. CDR1 is GTSNPN, CDR2 SVGIG, per germline (reference sequence). CDR3 DNA (partial): TGTGCCTGGAGTACGGGACTAGCGGGAACCTACGAG. Amino acid sequence: CAWSTGLAGTYE. The whole CDR3 is CAWSTGLAGTYEQYF. The entire variable domain, with the rest obtained from reference TRBV30 and TRBJ2-7, is as follows: SQTIHQWPATLVQPVGSPLSLECTVEGTSNPNLYWYRQAAGRGLQLLFYSVGIGQISSEVPQNLSASRPQDRQFILSSKKLLLSDSGFYLCAWSTGLAGTYEQYFGPGTRLTVT.

The sample holds many counts of this clone. The read ends 3 residues early relative to the CDR3; the germline J gene fills the gap. V gene TRBV18 combines with J gene TRBJ2-3, with D unresolved. Germline V CDR1 and CDR2: KGHSH, LQKENI. This CDR3 has 15 amino acids. V was clipped by 3 bases and J by 0 bases, with 10 bases between them. The covered CDR3 bases are TGTGCCAGCTCACCGGAAGGGCGTAGCACAGATACG. Translation gives CASSPEGRSTDT. In full, the CDR3 reads CASSPEGRSTDTQYF.

This clone has at least ten counts. The missing CDR3 end, 3 residues past where the read stops, is filled in from the germline J gene. The chain recombines TRBV18 with TRBJ1-2; D may be TRBD1 (5 bases). The V and J ends lost 6 bases and 4 bases respectively, with 9 bases between them. The CDR3 totals 12 residues. The germline V gene encodes CDR1 KGHSH and CDR2 LQKENI. CDR3 DNA (partial): TGTGCCAGCTCCGCCGACAGCTATGGC. Amino acid sequence: CASSADSYG. Given in full, the CDR3 is CASSADSYGYTF.

This clone came up many times. With the read ending 3 residues before the CDR3 end, the germline J gene is used to fill in that end. The chain has TRBV30 and TRBJ1-1; D may be TRBD1 (5 bases). CDR1 GTSNPN and CDR2 SVGIG come from the germline V gene (reference sequence). The CDR3 runs 13 residues. The part of the CDR3 DNA that was read is TGTGCCTGGAGTGTAATGGGGCCGGGAGTG. Amino acids: CAWSVMGPGV. The whole CDR3 protein reads CAWSVMGPGVAFF. The variable domain in full, with the rest retrieved from reference TRBV30 and TRBJ1-1, is SQTIHQWPATLVQPVGSPLSLECTVEGTSNPNLYWYRQAAGRGLQLLFYSVGIGQISSEVPQNLSASRPQDRQFILSSKKLLLSDSGFYLCAWSVMGPGVAFFGQGTRLTVV.

Worth noting for this clone: The DNA ends 3 residues before the CDR3 does, and the rest of the CDR3 is filled in from the germline J gene. The rearrangement uses TRBV30 and TRBJ1-1, with D tentatively TRBD1 (5 bases). Germline values: CDR1 GTSNPN, CDR2 SVGIG (reference sequence). Trimming left V 0 bases short and J 5 bases short, with 13 bases between. The CDR3 consists of 14 residues. Incomplete CDR3 DNA: TGTGCCTGGAGTGTGGAGGGGCGGATGACTGAA. Amino acid sequence: CAWSVEGRMTE. The whole CDR3 sequence is CAWSVEGRMTEAFF.

For this clone: The CDR3 end lies 3 residues beyond the end of the read and is filled in from the germline J gene. The chain recombines TRBV2 with TRBJ2-5; 13 bases are a match to TRBD2. CDR1 and CDR2 from the germline V gene are SNHLY and FYNNEI. V lost 6 bases and J lost 5; bases outside the gene matches: 6. There are 15 residues in the CDR3. This chain's CDR3 is CASRELAGGGETQYF. The sequenced CDR3 bases are TGTGCCAGCAGGGAACTAGCGGGAGGGGGGGAGACC. Variable domain in full (rest from reference TRBV2 and TRBJ2-5): EPEVTQTPSHQVTQMGQEVILRCVPISNHLYFYWYRQILGQKVEFLVSFYNNEISEKSEIFDDQFSVERPDGSNFTLKIRSTKLEDSAMYFCASRELAGGGETQYFGPGTRLLVL.

This clone has at least ten counts. The read finishes 3 residues shy of the CDR3 end, and the germline J gene is used to complete it. The chain couples TRBV11-3 to TRBJ2-2; 9 bases are shared with TRBD2. From germline, CDR1 is SGHNT and CDR2 YENEEA. Trimming took 5 bases from V and 5 from J; bases not matched to a gene: 6. The length of the CDR3 is 15 residues. Here the CDR3 reads CASSQLAGETGELFF. The sequenced part of the CDR3 DNA is TGTGCCAGCAGCCAGTTAGCGGGAGAGACCGGGGAG.

About this clone: The CDR3 is cut off 3 residues early in the read; its end comes from the germline J gene. The rearrangement joins TRBV5-1 to TRBJ1-2; D is possibly TRBD1 (6 bases). The CDR3 has 13 amino acids. V lost 4 bases and J lost 6, with 13 bases in between. Germline loops: CDR1 SGHRS, CDR2 YFSETQ. CDR3 protein: CASSPQGRDGYTF. The sequenced CDR3 bases are TGCGCCAGCAGCCCGCAGGGGAGGGATGGC.

This clone was counted many times. The read terminates 3 residues ahead of where the CDR3 ends, so the germline J gene completes it. The rearrangement uses TRBV5-1 and TRBJ2-1; D is possibly TRBD2 (5 bases). Germline V gene data show CDR1 as SGHRS and CDR2 as YFSETQ. The V end lost 4 bases, the J end lost 7 bases, and 12 bases lay between the germline ends. The CDR3 consists of 13 residues. Incomplete CDR3 DNA: TGCGCCAGCAGCGTCGCCGACTATAATGAG. Its protein is CASSVADYNE. The complete CDR3 sequence is CASSVADYNEQFF.

On this clone: A much larger clone differs from this one at a single base, so this may be a read error. The read ends 3 residues before the CDR3 terminus; that terminus is restored from the germline J gene. V gene TRBV14 combines with J gene TRBJ2-5; 7 bases fit TRBD1. Germline assignment: CDR1 SGHDN and CDR2 FVKESK. The CDR3 covers 14 residues. Partial CDR3 DNA: TGTGCCAGCAGCCCAATACTCGGGACAGATACC. Protein: CASSPILGTDT. From start to end, the CDR3 is CASSPILGTDTQYF.

This clone has just a few counts. From the germline J gene comes the end of the CDR3, since the read stops 3 residues before it. The sample carries other DNA sequences with the same CDR3. The rearrangement joins TRBV7-2 to TRBJ1-6; 8 bases agree with TRBD1. Germline assignment: CDR1 SGHTA and CDR2 FQGNSA. The trim removed 0 bases at V and 9 bases at J, leaving 4 bases unmatched. CDR3 length equals 15 residues. This chain's CDR3 is CASSLAGQGGSPLHF. CDR3 DNA, as far as it was read: TGTGCCAGCAGCTTAGCCGGACAGGGTGGTTCACCC.

This clone was observed a handful of times. Sequencing ends 3 residues short of the CDR3 end; the germline J gene provides the rest. The chain uses TRBV19 and TRBJ2-2; weak D call: TRBD1 (6 bases). The CDR3 consists of 15 residues. The V gene's germline CDR1 is LNHDA and CDR2 SQIVND (reference sequence). Partial CDR3 DNA: TGTGCCAGTAGTACCTTGACAGGATCCCTTGAAAAG. Its translation: CASSTLTGSLEK. The full CDR3 protein reads CASSTLTGSLEKLFF.

This clone has ten or more counts. Read sequence stops 3 residues before the CDR3 end, and the germline J gene provides the missing end. The genes are TRBV20-1 and TRBJ2-5; 10 positions match TRBD1. The CDR3 has 12 amino acids. CDR1 DFQATT and CDR2 SNEGSKA come from the germline V gene (reference sequence). Germline trimming cut 7 bases from V and 4 bases from J; bases unmatched to any gene: 3. The part of the CDR3 DNA that was read is TGCAGTGTCAGGACAGGGGGAGAGACC. As protein: CSVRTGGET. In full, the CDR3 reads CSVRTGGETQYF.

The sample holds a few counts of this clone. An end of the junction differs from the germline gene, which may be a read error. Read coverage stops 3 residues before the CDR3 terminus; the germline J gene supplies the remainder. The rearrangement links TRBV29-1 to TRBJ2-3, with D perhaps TRBD2 (5 bases). The length of the CDR3 is 18 residues. CDR1 is SQVTM, CDR2 ANQGSEA, per germline. Incomplete CDR3 DNA: TGCAGCTTTGAAAGGTTCGGCGGGTCACGTGCTAGCACAGATACG. It specifies CSFERFGGSRASTDT. In full, the CDR3 reads CSFERFGGSRASTDTQYF.

This clone has ten or more counts. The CDR3 loop reads CASSPISLAANEQFF. CDR3 DNA (partial): TGTGCCAGCTCACCAATTAGCCTAGCAGCAAATGAG. The rearrangement links TRBV18 to TRBJ2-1, with a tentative D call TRBD2 (5 bases). The read gets to within 3 residues of the CDR3 end, and the germline J gene fills in the rest. V lost 2 bases and J lost 7, with 15 bases in between. The length of the CDR3 is 15 residues. Looked up from germline, CDR1 is KGHSH and CDR2 is LQKENI.